The 7 T cell receptor beta chains below were found in one sample sequenced in a study of cytomegalovirus exposure and HLA in healthy donors. Vbeta (60) and Jbeta (13) primers were used in the PCR. TCRdb keeps only in-frame clones here, not all; method: immunoSEQ multiplex PCR. The table has tens of thousands of clones, less than 80% seen once. The sequenced material came from PBMCs. The source is a woman in her 50s in good health and CMV-seropositive.

The count of this clone is one. The rearrangement uses TRBV27 and TRBJ1-1; possible D gene TRBD1, 5 bases. Trimming stripped 2 bases from V and 6 bases from J, with 10 bases between. Germline CDR1 MNHEY, CDR2 SMNVEV (reference sequence). The CDR3 extends over 13 amino acids. In DNA, the CDR3 is TGTGCCAGCAGTTTACAGGGTCCGGCTGAAGCTTTCTTT. It codes for CASSLQGPAEAFF.

V gene TRBV21-1 combines with J gene TRBJ1-1. TRBV21-1 is classified as a pseudogene. This CDR3 contains 15 residues. CDR3 sequence (DNA): TGTGCCAGCAGCAGAGGATCATGCGGGAACACTGAAGCTTTCTTT. Translating it yields CASSRGSCGNTEAFF.

The CDR3 here is CASSARQGIMSREQYF. In DNA, the CDR3 is TGTGCCAGCAGTGCCAGACAGGGTATTATGTCTCGCGAGCAGTACTTC. The V gene is TRBV6-1, the J gene TRBJ2-7, with 7 positions matching TRBD1. CDR3 length equals 16 residues. Germline assignment: CDR1 MNHNS and CDR2 SASEGT. Trimming took 4 bases from V and 6 from J; bases not matched to a gene: 15.

The chain recombines TRBV5-1 with TRBJ2-3; 10 nucleotides agree with TRBD1. This CDR3 region has 15 residues. Germline V gene lookup returns CDR1 SGHRS and CDR2 YFSETQ. V gave up 5 bases and J gave up 5 bases; unmatched junction bases: 8. CDR3 sequence reads: CASRIGQGEGDTQYF. The CDR3 DNA reads as TGCGCCAGCAGGATCGGACAGGGGGAAGGAGATACGCAGTATTTT.

This sequence joins TRBV9 and TRBJ2-3; 7 bases map to TRBD1. Germline V CDR1 and CDR2: SGDLS, YYNGEE. J gave up 4 bases and V 1 base, and 12 bases lay outside the gene matches. The length of the CDR3 is 17 residues. CDR3 nucleotide sequence: TGTGCCAGCAGCGTAAGGGGTCTGAGACAGGGAGCAGATACGCAGTATTTT. It encodes CASSVRGLRQGADTQYF.

The V and J genes are TRBV15 and TRBJ2-2; D possibly corresponds to TRBD1 (7 bases). Germline CDR1 reads LNHNV; CDR2 reads YYDKDF (reference sequence). This CDR3 comprises 15 residues. V was trimmed by 4 bases and J by 4 bases, leaving 13 bases between them. The CDR3 region has the DNA TGTGCCACCAGCACTGCCCAGGGGGGCACCGGGGAGCTGTTTTTT. It is translated as CATSTAQGGTGELFF. Supplemented by reference TRBV15 and TRBJ2-2, the full variable domain reads DAMVIQNPRYQVTQFGKPVTLSCSQTLNHNVMYWYQQKSSQAPKLLFHYYDKDFNNEADTPDNFQSRRPNTSFCFLDIRSPGLGDTAMYLCATSTAQGGTGELFFGEGSRLTVL.

In this sample, this clone turned up a few times. V gene TRBV5-4 combines with J gene TRBJ2-7; perhaps TRBD2 as D (5 bases). This CDR3 has 13 residues. Germline-derived CDR1 and CDR2 are SGHNT and YYREEE (reference sequence). V was shortened by 5 bases and J by 5 bases, with 14 bases between the two germline ends. For the CDR3, the DNA is TGTGCCAGCAGTTACTCTGGGAGCGACGAGCAGTACTTC. Translating gives CASSYSGSDEQYF. Supplemented by reference TRBV5-4 and TRBJ2-7, the full variable domain reads ETGVTQSPTHLIKTRGQQVTLRCSSQSGHNTVSWYQQALGQGPQFIFQYYREEENGRGNFPPRFSGLQFPNYSSELNVNALELDDSALYLCASSYSGSDEQYFGPGTRLTVT.